The rows below give T cell receptor beta chains drawn from one sample of a study of cytomegalovirus exposure and HLA in healthy donors. Produced via immunoSEQ multiplex PCR; TCRdb's table is partial and in-frame only. The table lists some 170,000 clones, over 60% of them singletons. The sequencing sample was made of PBMCs. The receptors shown here come from a woman between 25 and 40 years old in good health and CMV-seronegative. Both conserved end residues are part of each CDR3. The D gene is left open where the match is weak. Only part of the rows carry a size: once, few, many, or a class if the clone is expanded.

TRBJ1-5	.	TRBV5-1	.	CASSLADGGNQPQHF	TGCGCCAGCAGCTTAGCGGACGGGGGGAATCAGCCCCAGCATTTT
TRBJ1-4	TRBD1	TRBV2	.	CASSEPQGTGSEKLFF	TGTGCCAGCAGTGAGCCCCAGGGGACAGGGAGTGAAAAACTGTTTTTT
TRBJ2-7	.	TRBV7-3	.	CASSLGQFFEQYF	TGTGCCAGCAGCCTAGGACAGTTCTTCGAGCAGTACTTC
TRBJ1-2	.	TRBV6-5	few	CASSFRREAYGYTF	TGTGCCAGCAGTTTTCGCAGAGAGGCTTATGGCTACACCTTC
TRBJ2-7	.	TRBV30	.	CAWSVRPGAYEQYF	TGTGCCTGGAGTGTACGGCCAGGGGCCTACGAGCAGTACTTC
TRBJ1-1	.	TRBV6-6	.	CASSYSDRGEAFF	TGTGCCAGCAGTTACTCCGACAGAGGTGAAGCTTTCTTT
TRBJ2-3	.	TRBV7-2	.	CASSFGGHTDTQYF	TGTGCCAGCAGCTTCGGCGGCCACACAGATACGCAGTATTTT
TRBJ1-4	TRBD1	TRBV7-6	.	CASSQRTGGYEKLFF	TGTGCCAGCAGCCAACGGACAGGGGGCTATGAAAAACTGTTTTTT
TRBJ2-2	.	TRBV13	.	CASSLELVTGELFF	TGTGCCAGCAGCTTAGAACTAGTCACCGGGGAGCTGTTTTTT
TRBJ1-2	.	TRBV18	.	CASSPPSTGASYGYTF	TGTGCCAGCTCACCACCGAGTACAGGCGCTAGCTATGGCTACACCTTC
TRBJ2-5	.	TRBV7-7	.	CASSLARAAQETQYF	TGTGCTAGCAGCTTAGCGAGGGCTGCTCAAGAGACCCAGTACTTC
TRBJ1-1	TRBD1	TRBV27	.	CASSRDREISEAFF	TGTGCCAGCAGCCGGGACAGGGAGATATCTGAAGCTTTCTTT
TRBJ1-1	.	TRBV19	.	CASSETGNTEAFF	TGTGCCAGTAGTGAGACAGGAAACACTGAAGCTTTCTTT
TRBJ1-1	TRBD1	TRBV27	.	CASSVRQGAEAFF	TGTGCCAGCAGTGTGAGACAGGGGGCTGAAGCTTTCTTT
TRBJ2-2	TRBD1	TRBV18	.	CASSPRQGAGTGELFF	TGTGCCAGCTCACCACGACAGGGGGCCGGCACCGGGGAGCTGTTTTTT
TRBJ2-3	TRBD2	TRBV9	.	CASSVDLAGDTQYF	TGTGCCAGCAGCGTAGATTTAGCGGGGGATACGCAGTATTTT
TRBJ1-2	.	TRBV7-9	.	CSSSSEGYGYTF	TGTTCCAGCAGCTCCGAGGGTTATGGCTACACCTTC
TRBJ1-5	TRBD1	TRBV5-4	.	CASSLGTGGGQPQHF	TGTGCCAGCAGCTTGGGGACAGGGGGCGGTCAGCCCCAGCATTTT
TRBJ2-1	TRBD2	TRBV27	once	CASSSPGLAGSGVYNEQFF	TGTGCCAGCAGTTCCCCGGGACTAGCGGGAAGCGGGGTTTACAATGAGCAGTTCTTC
TRBJ2-7	TRBD2	TRBV6-5	.	CASSRLGLAGSEQYF	TGTGCCAGCAGTCGACTGGGACTAGCGGGGAGCGAGCAGTACTTC
TRBJ2-5	TRBD2	TRBV5-1	few	CASSPAGTSGETQYF	TGCGCCAGCAGCCCGGCCGGGACTAGCGGAGAGACCCAGTACTTC
TRBJ2-1	.	TRBV7-2	.	CASSLKGGTIGEQFF	TGTGCCAGCAGCTTAAAGGGGGGGACGATTGGAGAGCAGTTCTTC
TRBJ1-6	.	TRBV5-1	.	CASSFQGLDSPLHF	TGCGCCAGCAGCTTTCAGGGATTGGATTCACCCCTCCACTTT
TRBJ2-7	.	TRBV11-2	once	CASSLPGISYEQYF	TGTGCCAGCAGCCTTCCCGGGATCTCCTACGAGCAGTACTTC
TRBJ1-4	TRBD1	TRBV6-1	.	CASSSTGDRELFF	TGTGCCAGCAGTTCGACCGGCGACAGGGAACTGTTTTTT
TRBJ2-7	TRBD1	TRBV27	.	CASSWTGVYYEQYF	TGTGCCAGCAGTTGGACAGGGGTTTACTACGAGCAGTACTTC
TRBJ2-1	TRBD2	TRBV7-9	.	CASSPGRSSYNEQFF	TGTGCCAGCAGCCCCGGGAGGAGCTCCTACAATGAGCAGTTCTTC